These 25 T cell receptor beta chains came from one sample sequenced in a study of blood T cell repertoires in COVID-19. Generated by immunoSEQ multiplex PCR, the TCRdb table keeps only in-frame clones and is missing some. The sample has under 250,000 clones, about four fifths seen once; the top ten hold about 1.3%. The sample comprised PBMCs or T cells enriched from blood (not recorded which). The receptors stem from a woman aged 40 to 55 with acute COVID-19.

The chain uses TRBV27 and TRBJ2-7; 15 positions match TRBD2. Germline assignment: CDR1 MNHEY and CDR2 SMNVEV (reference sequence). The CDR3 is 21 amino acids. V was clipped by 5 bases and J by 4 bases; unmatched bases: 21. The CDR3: CASSQPDWTSGGVLPIYEQYF. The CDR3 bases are TGTGCCAGCAGTCAACCCGATTGGACTAGCGGGGGGGTCCTTCCCATTTACGAGCAGTACTTC.

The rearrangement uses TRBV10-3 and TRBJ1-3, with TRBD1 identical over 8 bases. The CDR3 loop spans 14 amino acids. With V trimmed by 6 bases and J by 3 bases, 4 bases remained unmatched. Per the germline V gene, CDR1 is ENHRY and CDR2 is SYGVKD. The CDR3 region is CAISGQGGGNTIYF. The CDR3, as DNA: TGTGCCATCAGCGGACAGGGAGGTGGAAACACCATATATTTT.

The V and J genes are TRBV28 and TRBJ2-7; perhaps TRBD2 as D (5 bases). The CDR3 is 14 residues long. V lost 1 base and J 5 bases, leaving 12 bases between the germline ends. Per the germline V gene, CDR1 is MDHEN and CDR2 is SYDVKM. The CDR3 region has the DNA TGTGCCAGCAGTTTATTAGGACTCCGCCACGAGCAGTACTTC. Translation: CASSLLGLRHEQYF.

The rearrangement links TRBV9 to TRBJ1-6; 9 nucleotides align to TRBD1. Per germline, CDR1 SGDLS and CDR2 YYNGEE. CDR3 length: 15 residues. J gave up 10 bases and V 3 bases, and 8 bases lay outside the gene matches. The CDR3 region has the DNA TGTGCCAGCAGCGAGGGGGGACAGGGTATCTCACCCCTCCACTTT. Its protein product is CASSEGGQGISPLHF.

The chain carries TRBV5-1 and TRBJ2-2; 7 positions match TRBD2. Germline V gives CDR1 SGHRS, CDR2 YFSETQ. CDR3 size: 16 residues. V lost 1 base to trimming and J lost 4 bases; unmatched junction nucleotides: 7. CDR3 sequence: CASSLTTGLSTGELFF. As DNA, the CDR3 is TGCGCCAGCAGCTTGACCACGGGACTATCCACCGGGGAGCTGTTTTTT.

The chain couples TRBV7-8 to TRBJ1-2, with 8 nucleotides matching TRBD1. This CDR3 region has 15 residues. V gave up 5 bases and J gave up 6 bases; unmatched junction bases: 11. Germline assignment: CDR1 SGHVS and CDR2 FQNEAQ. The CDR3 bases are TGTGCCAGCAGCATTACTCCGGGACAGGACGATGGCTACACCTTC. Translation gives CASSITPGQDDGYTF.

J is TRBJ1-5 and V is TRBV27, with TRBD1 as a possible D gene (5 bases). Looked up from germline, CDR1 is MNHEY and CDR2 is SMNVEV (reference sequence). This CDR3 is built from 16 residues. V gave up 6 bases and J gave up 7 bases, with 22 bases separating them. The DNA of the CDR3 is TGTGCCAGCAGCCCCGCGGGGCAGGGTCGTAGGCAGCCCCAGCATTTT. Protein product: CASSPAGQGRRQPQHF.

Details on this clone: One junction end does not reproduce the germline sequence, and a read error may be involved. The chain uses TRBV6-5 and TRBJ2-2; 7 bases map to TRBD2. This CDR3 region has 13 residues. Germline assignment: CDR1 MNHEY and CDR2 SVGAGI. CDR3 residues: CLTGGLNTGELFF. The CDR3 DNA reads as TGCCTTACGGGAGGCCTGAACACCGGGGAGCTGTTTTTT.

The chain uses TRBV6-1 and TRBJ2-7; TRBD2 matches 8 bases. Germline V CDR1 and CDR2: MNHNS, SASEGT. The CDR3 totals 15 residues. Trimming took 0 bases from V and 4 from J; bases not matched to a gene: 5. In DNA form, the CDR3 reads TGTGCCAGCAGTGAAGCGGTAGCGGGGCTATACGAGCAGTACTTC. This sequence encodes CASSEAVAGLYEQYF.

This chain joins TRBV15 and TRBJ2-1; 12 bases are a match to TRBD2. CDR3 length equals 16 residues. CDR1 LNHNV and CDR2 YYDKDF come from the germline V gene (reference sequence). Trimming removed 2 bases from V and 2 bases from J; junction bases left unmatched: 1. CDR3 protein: CATSRSSGGAYNEQFF. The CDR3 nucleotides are TGTGCCACCAGCAGATCTAGCGGGGGGGCCTACAATGAGCAGTTCTTC.

CDR3 sequence reads: CASSPPSDEQFF. The CDR3 coding sequence is TGTGCCAGCAGCCCCCCTAGTGATGAGCAGTTCTTC. The chain links TRBV3-1 (or the pseudogene TRBV3-2) to TRBJ2-1; no definite D call. The V and J ends lost 4 bases and 8 bases respectively, with 9 bases between them. Germline V gene sequence: CDR1 LGHDT, CDR2 YNNKEL (reference sequence). CDR3 size: 12 residues.

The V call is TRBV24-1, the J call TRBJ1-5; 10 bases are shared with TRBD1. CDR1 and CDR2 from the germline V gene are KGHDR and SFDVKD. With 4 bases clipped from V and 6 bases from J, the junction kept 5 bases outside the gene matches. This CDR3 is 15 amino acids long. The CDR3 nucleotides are TGTGCCACCAGTGAAGGAGGACAGGGGGGTCAGCCCCAGCATTTT. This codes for CATSEGGQGGQPQHF.

The CDR3: CASSQIAWVGTGIYEQYF. CDR3 nucleotide sequence: TGTGCCAGCAGCCAGATTGCTTGGGTCGGGACAGGGATCTACGAGCAGTACTTC. The V and J genes are TRBV3-1 (or the pseudogene TRBV3-2) and TRBJ2-7; TRBD1 agrees at 9 bases. CDR1 is LGHDT, CDR2 YNNKEL, per germline (reference sequence). J gave up 3 bases and V 3 bases, and 15 bases lay outside the gene matches. This CDR3 has 18 amino acids.

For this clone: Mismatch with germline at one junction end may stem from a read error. The chain's CDR3 is CASSVNPGQGMNF. DNA for the CDR3: TGTGCCAGCAGCGTTAACCCCGGACAGGGGATGAATTTT. V and J are TRBV11-3 and TRBJ2-3; 9 bases map to TRBD1. CDR1 and CDR2 from the germline V gene are SGHNT and YENEEA. The CDR3 runs to 13 residues.

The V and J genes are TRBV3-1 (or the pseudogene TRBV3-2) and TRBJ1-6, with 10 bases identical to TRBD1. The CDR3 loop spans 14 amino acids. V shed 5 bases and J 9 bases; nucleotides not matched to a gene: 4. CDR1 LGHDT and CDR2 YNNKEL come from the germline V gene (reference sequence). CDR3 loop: CASSDGQGGSPLHF. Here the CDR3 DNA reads TGTGCCAGCAGCGATGGACAGGGGGGTTCACCCCTCCACTTT.

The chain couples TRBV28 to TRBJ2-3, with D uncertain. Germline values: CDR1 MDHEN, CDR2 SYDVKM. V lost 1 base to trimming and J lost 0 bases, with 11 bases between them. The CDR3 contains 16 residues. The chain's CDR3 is CASSLYQSSSTDTQYF. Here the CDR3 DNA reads TGTGCCAGCAGTTTATACCAGTCTTCTAGCACAGATACGCAGTATTTT.

CDR3 in DNA: TGCGCCAGCAGCCAAGACCTGGGGCATGGCTACACCTTC. Protein sequence: CASSQDLGHGYTF. The chain is built from TRBV4-1 and TRBJ1-2, with D possibly matching TRBD1 (5 bases). Germline V gene lookup returns CDR1 MGHRA and CDR2 YSYEKL. Trimming stripped 0 bases from V and 6 bases from J, with 8 bases between. The CDR3 is 13 residues long.

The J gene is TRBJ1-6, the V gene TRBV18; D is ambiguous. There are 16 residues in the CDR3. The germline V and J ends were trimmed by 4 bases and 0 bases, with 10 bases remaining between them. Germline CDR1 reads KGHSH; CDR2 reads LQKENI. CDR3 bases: TGTGCCAGCTCACAAGACTGGAGCTCCTATAATTCACCCCTCCACTTT. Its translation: CASSQDWSSYNSPLHF. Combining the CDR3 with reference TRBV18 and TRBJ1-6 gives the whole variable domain NAGVMQNPRHLVRRRGQEARLRCSPMKGHSHVYWYRQLPEEGLKFMVYLQKENIIDESGMPKERFSAEFPKEGPSILRIQQVVRGDSAAYFCASSQDWSSYNSPLHFGNGTRLTVT.

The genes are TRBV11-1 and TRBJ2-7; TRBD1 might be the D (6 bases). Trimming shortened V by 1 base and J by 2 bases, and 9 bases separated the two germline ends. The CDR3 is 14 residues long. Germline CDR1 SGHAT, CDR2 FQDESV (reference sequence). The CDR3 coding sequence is TGTGCCAGCAGCTTAGACAGGGTGACCTACGAGCAGTACTTC. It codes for CASSLDRVTYEQYF.

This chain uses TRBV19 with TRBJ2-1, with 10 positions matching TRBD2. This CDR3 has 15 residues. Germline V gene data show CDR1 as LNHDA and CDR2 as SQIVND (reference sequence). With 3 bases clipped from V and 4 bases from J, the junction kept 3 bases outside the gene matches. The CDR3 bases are TGTGCCAGTAGTATCCTAGCGGGAGAATACAATGAGCAGTTCTTC. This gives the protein CASSILAGEYNEQFF.

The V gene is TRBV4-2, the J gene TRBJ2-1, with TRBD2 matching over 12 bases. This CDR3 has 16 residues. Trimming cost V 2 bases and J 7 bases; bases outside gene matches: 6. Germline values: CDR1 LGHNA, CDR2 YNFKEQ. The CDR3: CASSQLAGGPRNEQFF. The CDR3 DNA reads TGTGCCAGCAGCCAACTAGCGGGGGGGCCTCGGAATGAGCAGTTCTTC.

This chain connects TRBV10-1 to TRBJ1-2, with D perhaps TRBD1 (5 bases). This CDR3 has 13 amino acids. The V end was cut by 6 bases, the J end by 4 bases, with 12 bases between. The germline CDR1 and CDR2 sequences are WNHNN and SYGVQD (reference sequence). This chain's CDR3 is CASSAGGSYGYTF. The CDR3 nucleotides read TGCGCCAGCAGCGCCGGGGGAAGCTATGGCTACACCTTC.

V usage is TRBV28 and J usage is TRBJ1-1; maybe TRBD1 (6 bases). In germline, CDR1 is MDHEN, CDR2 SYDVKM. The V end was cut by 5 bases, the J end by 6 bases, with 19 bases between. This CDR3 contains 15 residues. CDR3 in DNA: TGTGCCAGCAGTCTCCCGAACCAGGGGCGGGCTGAAGCTTTCTTT. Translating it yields CASSLPNQGRAEAFF.

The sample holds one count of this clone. CDR3 loop: CASSYALEGETQYF. DNA of the CDR3: TGTGCCAGCAGTTACGCACTGGAGGGTGAGACCCAGTACTTC. The rearrangement uses TRBV6-2 or TRBV6-3 and TRBJ2-5; the D gene is possibly TRBD2 (6 bases). Per germline, CDR1 MNHEY and CDR2 SVGEGT. V was cut by 2 bases and J by 5 bases, with 12 bases left in between. This CDR3 has 14 amino acids.

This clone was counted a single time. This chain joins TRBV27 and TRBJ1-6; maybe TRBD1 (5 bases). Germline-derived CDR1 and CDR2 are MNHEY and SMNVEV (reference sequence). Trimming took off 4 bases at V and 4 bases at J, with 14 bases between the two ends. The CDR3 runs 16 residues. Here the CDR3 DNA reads TGTGCCAGCAGTTCCCCTCGGGCAGGGTATAATTCACCCCTCCACTTT. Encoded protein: CASSSPRAGYNSPLHF.